The source of this T cell receptor beta chain is a study of identical twins. TCRdb re-derived calls from the 5' RACE reads in MiXCR, one entry per CDR3 protein. The data contain around 570,000 distinct CDR3 sequences, 9.6% of them singletons. This CDR3 is built from 14 residues. Trimming took off 1 base at V and 5 bases at J, with 6 bases between the two ends. This clonotype was found many times. The sample was also reused in another study, on yellow fever vaccine responses in identical twins.

Material: PBMCs. This TCR came from a young woman in good health. The chain is built from TRBV12-3 or TRBV12-4 and TRBJ1-6; D is perhaps TRBD1 (5 bases). CDR3: CASSLVRDNSPLHF. The CDR3 DNA is TGTGCCAGCAGTTTAGTCAGGGATAATTCACCCCTCCACTTT.